Listed here is a single TCR beta chain. What it recognizes is unknown. The data were taken from a study of CXCR3-negative and CXCR3-positive naive CD8 T cells. Whole-study results and caveats: Hydrophobicity of TRB CDR3s was greater in CXCR3-positive naive cells than in CXCR3-negative naive cells. For the naive subsets, surface CD5 was similar, and TCR strength was inferred from TRB CDR3 properties.

Definition of naive CD8+ T cells rested on a CD45RO-CCR7+CD27+CD95- profile. 5' RACE that incorporated UMI labels was used to prepare the TRB cDNA libraries. Using the 5' RACE reads, TCRdb records one entry per CDR3 protein without DNA. In total, the table holds about 90,000 distinct CDR3 sequences. This CDR3 region has 12 residues. Germline assignment: CDR1 LGHDT and CDR2 YNNKEL (reference sequence). V is TRBV3-1 and J is TRBJ2-7; TCRdb indicates TRBD2, and absent DNA this call remains unverified. The sample was naive CXCR3- CD8+ T cells from blood. The subset denotes: CD45RO-CCR7+CD27+CD95- naive CD8+ T cells lacking CXCR3 (TNR3-). This TCR was recovered from a human donor in good health. Some clones in this sample may be carry-over from other donors' samples. The CDR3 is CASSQVGLEQYF.